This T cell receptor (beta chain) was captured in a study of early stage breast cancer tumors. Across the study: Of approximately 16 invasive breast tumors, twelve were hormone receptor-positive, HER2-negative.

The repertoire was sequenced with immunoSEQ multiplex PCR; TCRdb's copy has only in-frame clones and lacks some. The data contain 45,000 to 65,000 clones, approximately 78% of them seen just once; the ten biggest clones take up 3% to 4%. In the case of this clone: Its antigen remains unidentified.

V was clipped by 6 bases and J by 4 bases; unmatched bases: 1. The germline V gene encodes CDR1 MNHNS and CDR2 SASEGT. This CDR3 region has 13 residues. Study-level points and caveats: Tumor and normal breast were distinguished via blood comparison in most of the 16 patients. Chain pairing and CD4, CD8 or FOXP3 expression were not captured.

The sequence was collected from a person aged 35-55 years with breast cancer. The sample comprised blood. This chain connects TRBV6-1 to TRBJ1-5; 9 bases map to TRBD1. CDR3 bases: TGTGCCAGCAGGGGACAGGGAAATCAGCCCCAGCATTTT. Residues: CASRGQGNQPQHF.